This TCR beta chain emerged from a study of T cell responses to AZD1222 COVID-19 vaccine. The table came from immunoSEQ multiplex PCR; TCRdb's copy has only in-frame clones and leaves some out. This sample has 150,000 to 180,000 clones, with about 87% found just once. Study-level points and caveats: It was only after the peak T cell response that any repertoires were sampled. Targeting of unmutated variant regions was reportedly seen in nearly half of spike-specific TCRs. At baseline, seropositivity was found in only a handful of AZD1222 recipients.

Regarding this clone: Antigen: not known.

Trimming left V 5 bases short and J 3 bases short, with 10 bases between. CDR1 and CDR2 (germline): KGHSH, LQKENI. The length of the CDR3 is 13 residues. The source is an adult who received the AZD1222 COVID-19 vaccine. The V and J genes are TRBV18 and TRBJ1-1, with D hard to call. The source was peripheral blood, collected 28 days after the second AZD1222 dose. CDR3 residues: CASSTKGDTEAFF. The CDR3, as DNA: TGTGCCAGCTCAACAAAGGGTGACACTGAAGCTTTCTTT.